One and the same sample provided the 18 T cell receptor beta chains below, sequenced in a study of T cells in Graves' hyperthyroidism and ophthalmopathy. The CDR3 regions of TCR beta were amplified from RNA transcripts. The HTBI primer set was used in a first-round RT-PCR of the TCR CDR3. TCRdb processed the multiplex PCR reads anew with MiXCR; each CDR3 protein has one entry. Among about 640,000 distinct CDR3 sequences, less than 25% were seen once, and the ten largest hold about 35%. Sequences were obtained from blood. Source of these receptors: a man aged 25 to 40 with Graves' ophthalmopathy.

As to this clonotype: A read error is possible here, since a much larger clone lies one base away. V and J are TRBV6-2 or TRBV6-3 and TRBJ2-7; 7 bases map to TRBD1. The CDR3 spans 14 residues. Germline V gene sequence: CDR1 MNHEY, CDR2 SVGEGT. CDR3 sequence reads: CASSSGQLLNEQHF. The CDR3 nucleotides are TGTGCCAGCAGTTCGGGACAGCTGCTGAACGAGCAGCACTTC.

The V gene is TRBV6-1, the J gene TRBJ2-7; D is unresolved. V dropped 4 bases and J dropped 2 bases, with 15 bases sitting between them. The V gene's germline CDR1 is MNHNS and CDR2 SASEGT. The CDR3 length is 15 residues. The CDR3 reads CASSAPDEYPYEQYF. The CDR3 coding sequence is TGTGCCAGCAGTGCCCCCGACGAGTACCCCTACGAGCAGTACTTC.

This clonotype has a handful of counts. V usage is TRBV6-2 or TRBV6-3 and J usage is TRBJ1-3, with 8 bases that match TRBD1. J lost 7 bases, V lost 6 bases, and 11 bases had no gene match. Germline CDR1 reads MNHEY; CDR2 reads SVGEGT. The CDR3 totals 15 residues. The CDR3 DNA follows: TGTGCCAGCAGCGTCCGACAGGGGATGAGGAACACCATATATTTT. Translated, it gives CASSVRQGMRNTIYF.

This clonotype was detected only once. A much larger clone lies one base from this, so it may be a read error. The chain joins TRBV7-9 to TRBJ2-7, with TRBD1 matching 9 bases. CDR3 size: 17 residues. Germline lookup yields CDR1 SEHNR and CDR2 FQNEAQ (reference sequence). The chain's CDR3 is CAGSSSQGAGFLYEQYF. The DNA for the CDR3 is TGTGCCGGCAGCTCCTCACAGGGGGCCGGGTTTCTCTACGAGCAGTACTTC.

This clonotype was observed a handful of times. CDR3 DNA: TGTGCCAGCAGCTACGGGCCCGGGACTCGGTGGGAGCAGTACTTC. It encodes CASSYGPGTRWEQYF. V usage is TRBV3-1 and J usage is TRBJ2-7; TRBD2 might be the D (6 bases). Germline V gene sequence: CDR1 LGHDT, CDR2 YNNKEL (reference sequence). Trimming stripped 5 bases from V and 7 bases from J, with 21 bases between. The CDR3 is made up of 15 amino acids.

The rearrangement joins TRBV10-3 to TRBJ2-2; 11 nucleotides agree with TRBD2. Germline CDR1 and CDR2: ENHRY and SYGVKD. This CDR3 is built from 18 residues. The V gene end was trimmed by 6 bases and the J gene end by 3 bases; junction bases not matched to a gene: 12. The CDR3 DNA is TGTGCCATCAGCCCACGCCTGACTAGCGGGACAGACACCGGGGAGCTGTTTTTT. This gives the protein CAISPRLTSGTDTGELFF.

This clonotype was seen many times. The CDR3 is CASSARVSLVGEQYF. The CDR3 coding sequence is TGTGCCAGCAGTGCCAGGGTATCCCTAGTTGGCGAGCAGTACTTC. The chain links TRBV2 to TRBJ2-7; possible D gene TRBD1, 5 bases. The V and J ends lost 4 bases and 6 bases respectively, with 19 bases between them. Germline V gene data show CDR1 as SNHLY and CDR2 as FYNNEI. This CDR3 spans 15 amino acids.

In this sample, this clonotype turned up a few times. This chain connects TRBV27 to TRBJ2-3, with 8 bases matching TRBD2. CDR3 size: 15 residues. Per germline, CDR1 MNHEY and CDR2 SMNVEV (reference sequence). Trimming removed 8 bases from V and 0 bases from J; junction bases left unmatched: 7. Here the CDR3 DNA reads TGTGCCAGCTGCTTGGCGGGAGGAAGCACAGATACGCAGTATTTT. This gives the protein CASCLAGGSTDTQYF.

This clonotype came up many times. The chain combines TRBV6-1 with TRBJ2-7; 10 bases map to TRBD2. The germline gives CDR1 MNHNS, CDR2 SASEGT. Trimming cost V 6 bases and J 4 bases; bases outside gene matches: 12. The CDR3 runs to 16 residues. The CDR3 sequence: CASSQGPSGSRYEQYF. DNA of the CDR3: TGTGCCAGCAGCCAAGGGCCTAGCGGGAGTCGGTACGAGCAGTACTTC.

This clonotype was found a few times. This chain joins TRBV2 and TRBJ2-7; D might be TRBD1 or TRBD2, each matching 5 bases. The V end lost 6 bases, the J end lost 5 bases, and 14 bases lay between the germline ends. CDR3 length equals 13 residues. Germline lookup yields CDR1 SNHLY and CDR2 FYNNEI. In DNA, the CDR3 is TGTGCCAGCAGGGGACCCCCAGATCACGAGCAGTACTTC. Translation: CASRGPPDHEQYF.

This clonotype showed up just a few times. The chain couples TRBV30 to TRBJ2-5; possible D gene TRBD2, 6 bases. The CDR3 extends over 15 amino acids. CDR1 and CDR2 (germline): GTSNPN, SVGIG (reference sequence). The V end was cut by 0 bases, the J end by 1 base, with 12 bases between. CDR3 DNA sequence: TGTGCCTGGAGTGTAATGGGGACTCGCCAAGAGACCCAGTACTTC. This gives the protein CAWSVMGTRQETQYF.

This chain links TRBV6-1 with TRBJ1-3; D uncertain. Germline lookup yields CDR1 MNHNS and CDR2 SASEGT. The CDR3 covers 12 residues. The V end was cut by 10 bases, the J end by 8 bases, with 15 bases between. CDR3 sequence reads: CATGGSGDTIYF. The CDR3 DNA follows: TGTGCCACCGGCGGGTCGGGAGACACCATATATTTT.

The sample holds many counts of this clonotype. A junction end diverges from the germline sequence, so it may reflect a read error. This chain connects TRBV30 to TRBJ1-1; the D is unclear. CDR1 GTSNPN and CDR2 SVGIG come from the germline V gene (reference sequence). CDR3 length equals 12 residues. CDR3 DNA: TGTGCCTGGTGTGTCCTGAACACTGAAGCTTTCTTT. Amino acid sequence: CAWCVLNTEAFF.

About this clonotype itself: Possible read error: a much larger clone is one base away. The chain employs TRBV28 and TRBJ2-7; 7 bases fit TRBD2. This CDR3 region has 14 residues. Germline trimming cut 3 bases from V and 1 base from J; bases unmatched to any gene: 3. Per the germline V gene, CDR1 is MDHEN and CDR2 is SYDVKM. CDR3 DNA sequence: TGTGCCAGCAGTTTCCCTAGCGGTTCCTACGAGCAGTACTTC. Protein: CASSFPSGSYEQYF.

The table lists this clonotype with many counts. J is TRBJ1-2 and V is TRBV20-1; D is uncertain. This CDR3 contains 15 residues. Trimming removed 4 bases from V and 1 base from J, with 16 bases in between. In germline, CDR1 is DFQATT, CDR2 SNEGSKA (reference sequence). CDR3 in DNA: TGCAGTGCTAACGGTTTGGGTCAGATTAACTATGGCTACACCTTC. Translation: CSANGLGQINYGYTF.

This clonotype was recorded many times. The V call is TRBV28, the J call TRBJ2-5, with D maybe TRBD1 (6 bases). This CDR3 has 12 residues. The germline V gene encodes CDR1 MDHEN and CDR2 SYDVKM. V lost 5 bases, J lost 13 bases, and 17 bases lay in between. CDR3 in DNA: TGTGCCAGCAGTCCTCGGGACACCCCCCGGTACTTC. Its translation is CASSPRDTPRYF.

This clonotype appeared a few times. This chain joins TRBV20-1 and TRBJ2-2; 8 positions match TRBD2. The V gene end was trimmed by 1 base and the J gene end by 5 bases; junction bases not matched to a gene: 6. Per the germline V gene, CDR1 is DFQATT and CDR2 is SNEGSKA (reference sequence). This CDR3 has 15 amino acids. The DNA for the CDR3 is TGCAGTGCTAGAGTAAAAACTAGCGGTACCGGGGAGCTGTTTTTT. This translates into CSARVKTSGTGELFF.

This clonotype came up a few times. The J gene is TRBJ2-1, the V gene TRBV10-3, with a possible D match to TRBD2 (6 bases). Germline loops: CDR1 ENHRY, CDR2 SYGVKD. This CDR3 contains 13 residues. Trimming stripped 6 bases from V and 8 bases from J, with 14 bases between. In DNA, the CDR3 is TGTGCCATCAGGGGGACTGCCGGGGATGAGCAGTTCTTC. This codes for CAIRGTAGDEQFF.